One T cell receptor beta chain is described in this entry. The data stem from a study of T cell repertoires in cytomegalovirus infection. TCRdb re-analysed the reads in MiXCR, keeping a single row per CDR3 protein. The table shows some 100,000 distinct CDR3 sequences, with more than 20% occurring only once. CDR1 and CDR2 (germline): SGHVS, FNYEAQ. The J segment lost 7 bases and the V segment lost 3 bases, leaving 10 bases of the junction unmatched. The CDR3 has 16 residues. Sequencing was carried out using CD8+ T cells from PBMCs. The V call is TRBV7-6, the J call TRBJ1-4; 8 bases agree with TRBD1. This TCR came from a human donor in good health (CMV status not recorded). Some clones in this sample may be carry-over from other donors' samples. The CDR3: CASSFIGQGEGEKLFF. The CDR3 region has the DNA TGTGCCAGCAGCTTCATCGGACAGGGTGAGGGTGAAAAACTGTTTTTT.